This is a list of T cell receptor beta chains from one sample in a study of blood T cell repertoires in COVID-19. Data came from immunoSEQ multiplex PCR; TCRdb stores just in-frame clones and leaves some out. The sample yields a few hundred thousand clones, approximately 89% seen once. The sequenced material came from PBMCs or T cells enriched from blood (not recorded which). Receptors originate from a man aged 35 to 55 in a cohort exposed to, infected with or recovered from COVID-19 (not recorded which). Each CDR3 is given with its conserved first and last residue. D genes are given only for firm matches. Clone size is not always given. Where it is, it says once, few, many or a class for expanded clones.

d_call | j_call | v_call | clone_size | cdr3_nt | cdr3_aa
TRBD1 | TRBJ1-5 | TRBV10-3 | NA | TGTGCCATCAGTCAAACAGGGGAGGGCAATCAGCCCCAGCATTTT | CAISQTGEGNQPQHF
NA | TRBJ2-7 | TRBV21-1 | NA | TGTGCCAGCTCCGGAGGGACTAGCGGGACAAACTCCTACGAGCAGTACTTC | CASSGGTSGTNSYEQYF
TRBD1 | TRBJ2-7 | TRBV3-1/TRBV3-2 | NA | TGTGCCAGCAGCCAAACGACAGGGGGCTCCTACGAGCAGTACTTC | CASSQTTGGSYEQYF
NA | TRBJ2-7 | TRBV30 | NA | TGTGCCTGGGGCCCCCGGACAAAAAACTACGAGCAGTACTTC | CAWGPRTKNYEQYF
NA | TRBJ2-1 | TRBV4-2 | NA | TGTGCCAGCAGCCAAGATGACAAGCCCCTATGGTATGAGCAGTTCTTC | CASSQDDKPLWYEQFF
NA | TRBJ1-5 | TRBV27 | NA | TGTGCCAGCAGTTTAGCTGCGGGGTCCAATCAGCCCCAGCATTTT | CASSLAAGSNQPQHF
TRBD1 | TRBJ1-1 | TRBV4-2 | NA | TGTGCCAGCAGCCGTACCGGGACAGGAAGCACTGAAGCTTTCTTT | CASSRTGTGSTEAFF
TRBD2 | TRBJ2-2 | TRBV19 | NA | TGTGCCAGCCAAGCGGGAGGTACCGGGGAGCTGTTTTTT | CASQAGGTGELFF
TRBD2 | TRBJ2-1 | TRBV28 | NA | TGTGCCAGCAGTCCTAGCGGGATTCTTTACAATGAGCAGTTCTTC | CASSPSGILYNEQFF
TRBD2 | TRBJ2-1 | TRBV11-2 | NA | TGTGCCAGCAGCCCGAGGGTGCTAGCGGGCCCCAATGAGCAGTTCTTC | CASSPRVLAGPNEQFF
NA | TRBJ2-3 | TRBV1 | NA | TGCACCAGCAGCCATCTACGCGGGAGGTTTTCAAATACGCAGTATTTT | CTSSHLRGRFSNTQYF
TRBD1 | TRBJ2-5 | TRBV30 | NA | TGTGCCTGGAGTGAAGACAGGGTCGAGACCCAGTACTTC | CAWSEDRVETQYF
TRBD2 | TRBJ2-3 | TRBV7-6 | NA | TGTGCCAGCAGCGCCGGAAGCGGGAGGGCCTTCTCAGATACGCAGTATTTT | CASSAGSGRAFSDTQYF
TRBD1 | TRBJ1-3 | TRBV28 | NA | TGTGCCAGCAGGGGACAGGGGGGAAACACCATATATTTT | CASRGQGGNTIYF
NA | TRBJ2-1 | TRBV3-1/TRBV3-2 | NA | TGTGCCAGCAGCCAAGGCCACACAGGGTACAATGAGCAGTTCTTC | CASSQGHTGYNEQFF
NA | TRBJ2-7 | TRBV7-8 | NA | TGTGCCAGCATCGAAGCTTACATGGGACTCGGGGACTACGAGCAGTACTTC | CASIEAYMGLGDYEQYF
TRBD1 | TRBJ1-3 | TRBV13 | NA | TGTGCCAGCGGGACAGGGGGCCATGGAAACACCATATATTTT | CASGTGGHGNTIYF
NA | TRBJ1-3 | TRBV9 | NA | TGTGCCAGCTCTACGACAGGCTCTGGAAACACCATATATTTT | CASSTTGSGNTIYF
NA | TRBJ2-4 | TRBV3-1/TRBV3-2 | NA | TGTGCCAGCAGCCAAGAATACAGGGGGGGAAACATTCAGTACTTC | CASSQEYRGGNIQYF
TRBD2 | TRBJ2-1 | TRBV6-4 | NA | TGTGCCAGCAGTGACTCCCTAGCGGGAGCCGGTGAGCAGTTCTTC | CASSDSLAGAGEQFF
NA | TRBJ1-3 | TRBV9 | NA | TGTGCCAGCAGCGTAGTGTCCGGGGAGCGAAACACCATATATTTT | CASSVVSGERNTIYF
NA | TRBJ2-1 | TRBV7-8 | once | TGTGCCAGCAGTTTCCGGGACTCCTACAATGAGCAGTTCTTC | CASSFRDSYNEQFF
TRBD1 | TRBJ1-4 | TRBV5-1 | NA | TGCGCCAGCAGACAGGGGGCGCGAGGTCCCCGAGGCGAAAAACTGTTTTTT | CASRQGARGPRGEKLFF
TRBD1 | TRBJ2-1 | TRBV5-6 | once | TGTGCCAGCAGCAGACAGGGCAATGAGCAGTTCTTC | CASSRQGNEQFF
NA | TRBJ2-1 | TRBV29-1 | NA | TGCAGCGTTCAGGCTGGGGCGGGGACGTACAATGAGCAGTTCTTC | CSVQAGAGTYNEQFF
NA | TRBJ2-7 | TRBV2 | NA | TGTGCCAGCCAACTAGACTCCTACGAGCAGTACTTC | CASQLDSYEQYF
NA | TRBJ1-6 | TRBV20-1 | NA | TGCAGTGCTAGGGGGGGTTCACCCCTCCACTTT | CSARGGSPLHF
TRBD2 | TRBJ2-1 | TRBV19 | NA | TGTGCCAGTAGTATTAGGGTAGCGGGGTACAATGAGCAGTTCTTC | CASSIRVAGYNEQFF
TRBD1 | TRBJ2-7 | TRBV28 | NA | TGTGCCAGCAGTGGGGGGACAGGGTGGTGGGAGCAGTACTTC | CASSGGTGWWEQYF
NA | TRBJ2-7 | TRBV10-3 | NA | TGTGCCATCAGTGACTCGGCCTACGAGCAGTACTTC | CAISDSAYEQYF
NA | TRBJ2-3 | TRBV5-4 | once | TGTGCCAGCAGCTTGGGCAGGGGCACAGATACGCAGTATTTT | CASSLGRGTDTQYF
NA | TRBJ2-7 | TRBV7-3 | NA | TGTGCCAGCAGCTTAATGGAGGGGATGAACGAGCAGTACTTC | CASSLMEGMNEQYF
TRBD2 | TRBJ2-4 | TRBV28 | NA | TGTGCCAGCAGTTTCTCTAGCGGGGGCAAAAACATTCAGTACTTC | CASSFSSGGKNIQYF
NA | TRBJ2-5 | TRBV24-1 | NA | TGTGCCACCAGTGTAGGTCGAGGGGGGACCCAGTACTTC | CATSVGRGGTQYF
TRBD2 | TRBJ2-1 | TRBV6-4 | NA | TGTGCCAGCAGTGACGGCGGGAGGGCTACCAATGAGCAGTTCTTC | CASSDGGRATNEQFF
TRBD2 | TRBJ2-7 | TRBV28 | NA | TGTGCCAGCAGTTTATGGACCCAGGGAGGGTACGAGCAGTACTTC | CASSLWTQGGYEQYF
TRBD1 | TRBJ1-6 | TRBV19 | NA | TGTGCCAGTAGTATTCCGGGACAGGGTAATTCACCCCTCCACTTT | CASSIPGQGNSPLHF
TRBD1 | TRBJ1-5 | TRBV27 | NA | TGTGCCAGCAGTTTAGGGCAGGGGGGCAATCAGCCCCAGCATTTT | CASSLGQGGNQPQHF
TRBD2 | TRBJ2-1 | TRBV2 | once | TGTGCCAGCAGTGCTGAGCGGGGGGCCTACAATGAGCAGTTCTTC | CASSAERGAYNEQFF
TRBD1 | TRBJ1-2 | TRBV19 | NA | TGTGCCAGTAGTATAGATCTAGCGACAGGGGAAAACTATGGCTACACCTTC | CASSIDLATGENYGYTF
NA | TRBJ2-5 | TRBV18 | NA | TGTGCCAGCTCACCGCAGAGGGTGGAGACCCAGTACTTC | CASSPQRVETQYF
NA | TRBJ2-3 | TRBV4-2 | NA | TGTGCCAGCAGCCAAGATTTCTTGAGCACAGATACGCAGTATTTT | CASSQDFLSTDTQYF
NA | TRBJ2-7 | TRBV25-1 | NA | TGTGCCAGCAGTACACTAGGGTACGAGCAGTACTTC | CASSTLGYEQYF
NA | TRBJ1-1 | TRBV18 | NA | TGTGCCAGCTCAGAGATGAACACTGAAGCTTTCTTT | CASSEMNTEAFF
NA | TRBJ2-7 | TRBV6-5 | NA | TGTGCCAGCGGGGGGGGCGCACCTTACGAGCAGTACTTC | CASGGGAPYEQYF
NA | TRBJ1-2 | TRBV27 | once | TGTGCCAGCAGGGCCCTGGACAGTTCTAACTATGGCTACACCTTC | CASRALDSSNYGYTF
NA | TRBJ1-2 | TRBV9 | NA | TGTGCCAGCAGCGAGTATATGACAGCTAACTATGGCTACACCTTC | CASSEYMTANYGYTF
NA | TRBJ1-2 | TRBV12-3/TRBV12-4 | NA | TGTGCCAGCAGTCTTACAGGGATCTATGGCTACACCTTC | CASSLTGIYGYTF
TRBD1 | TRBJ2-7 | TRBV18 | NA | TGTGCCAGCTCAACAGGACAGGGGGAAGGCTACGAGCAGTACTTC | CASSTGQGEGYEQYF
NA | TRBJ2-4 | TRBV21-1 | NA | TGTGCCAGCAGCTCTCGACTAGCGGGAGGGCCGGGGGCCAAAAACATTCAGTACTTC | CASSSRLAGGPGAKNIQYF
NA | TRBJ1-3 | TRBV11-2 | NA | TGTGCCAGCAGTCCCTTATCCGGACAGACCCGCCTTGGCACCATATATTTT | CASSPLSGQTRLGTIYF
TRBD1 | TRBJ2-1 | TRBV28 | NA | TGTGCCAGCGGCTTCCGGGACAGGGTAGGACATGAGCAGTTCTTC | CASGFRDRVGHEQFF
TRBD2 | TRBJ2-2 | TRBV7-7 | NA | TGTGCCAGCAGCTTAACGGGTCCCGGGACTAGCGGAGGGGAGCTGTTTTTT | CASSLTGPGTSGGELFF
TRBD1 | TRBJ1-2 | TRBV3-1/TRBV3-2 | NA | TGTGCCAGCAGCCACCTTACGGGACAGTTGGGCTACACCTTC | CASSHLTGQLGYTF
NA | TRBJ1-1 | TRBV30 | NA | TGTGCCTGGAGCGTCCACCGGGGCACTGAAGCTTTCTTT | CAWSVHRGTEAFF
NA | TRBJ1-4 | TRBV11-2 | NA | TGTGCCAGCAGACAGAGCCATAATGAAAAACTGTTTTTT | CASRQSHNEKLFF